This T cell receptor beta chain was retrieved from a study of blood T cell repertoires in COVID-19. Study summary: Samples came from the United States, Italy and Spain, spanning acute and convalescent COVID-19. T cells, B-cell-depleted T cells, or PBMCs supplied cDNA or gDNA.

Authors' data handling: Reference gene primer amplification in the assay estimated nucleated cell counts. Measured with immunoSEQ multiplex PCR; TCRdb has only the in-frame clones, and not every one. The V and J calls and clone size come from that table; D and trimming were worked out from the DNA. This repertoire shows roughly 54,000 clones, 90% to 95% found once; its top ten account for around 7.2%. V shed 6 bases and J 2 bases; nucleotides not matched to a gene: 2. The germline V gene encodes CDR1 SNHLY and CDR2 FYNNEI. This CDR3 spans 14 amino acids. Sequences were obtained from peripheral blood. The receptor's source is a woman aged 55-69 years with active or convalescent COVID-19. The V gene is TRBV2, the J gene TRBJ2-2, with 8 bases matching TRBD1. CDR3 sequence (DNA): TGTGCCAGCAGGGACAGGGTCAACACCGGGGAGCTGTTTTTT. This sequence encodes CASRDRVNTGELFF.